This T cell receptor (beta chain) was sequenced in a study of vaccination and CD4 T cells after COVID-19. Study summary: Two Hispanic individuals were among six male and four female convalescent patients.

On this clonotype: Its target is not known.

CD4+ T cells that had been cultured provided DNA sequenced with the Oncomine TCR Beta short-read assay. MiXCR was run by TCRdb on the PCR reads, yielding one entry per CDR3 protein. Found here are about 15,000 distinct CDR3 sequences, 70% to 75% of them singletons; the top ten hold 15% to 20%. The CDR3 loop spans 17 amino acids. The V gene lost 0 bases and the J gene lost 4 bases, with 18 bases spanning the gap. Germline lookup yields CDR1 SGHDN and CDR2 FVKESK. The treatment here: approximately nine-day PBMC culture with coronavirus spike peptide pools or control peptides (ViraFEST assay). ViraFEST relied on peptide pools to expand antigen-specific T cells; the TCRs were sequenced afterward. Alongside about 9.9 IU/ml IL-2 and 10 ug/ml peptide pools, PBMCs were cultured at 2 million to 2.5 million per well. Isolation of CD4+ T cells by negative selection took place after approximately ten days of culture.

This receptor was taken from a human donor who had recovered from COVID-19. The chain employs TRBV14 and TRBJ1-2; D perhaps matches TRBD1 (5 bases). Sequencing was performed on CD4+ T cells from blood, cultured in vitro. The CDR3: CASSQDPPGHPSYGYTF. CDR3 DNA: TGTGCCAGCAGCCAAGATCCCCCAGGGCACCCAAGCTATGGCTACACCTTC.